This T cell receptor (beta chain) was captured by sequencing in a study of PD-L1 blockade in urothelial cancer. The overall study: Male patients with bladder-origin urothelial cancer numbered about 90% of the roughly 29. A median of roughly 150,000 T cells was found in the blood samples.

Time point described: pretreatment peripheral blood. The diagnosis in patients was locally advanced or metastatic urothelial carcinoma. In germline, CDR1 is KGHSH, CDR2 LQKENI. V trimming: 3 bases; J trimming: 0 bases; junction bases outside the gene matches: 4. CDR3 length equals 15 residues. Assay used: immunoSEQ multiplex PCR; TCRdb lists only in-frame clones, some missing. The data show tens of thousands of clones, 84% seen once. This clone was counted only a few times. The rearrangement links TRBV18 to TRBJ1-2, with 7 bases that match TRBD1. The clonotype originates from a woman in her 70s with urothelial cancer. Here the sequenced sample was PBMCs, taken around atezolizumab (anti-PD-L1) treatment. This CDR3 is CASSPGQGANYGYTF. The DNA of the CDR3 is TGTGCCAGCTCACCGGGGCAGGGGGCTAACTATGGCTACACCTTC.